These 6 T cell receptor beta chains originate from one sample sequenced in a study of shared clonotypes between healthy human individuals. Sequenced by immunoSEQ multiplex PCR; TCRdb stores in-frame clones only, minus some. The sample consists of approximately 1,500,000 clones, around 97% of them appearing once. Sequenced: naive CD4+ T cells sorted from blood. Subset denoted: CD45RA+ positively selected. The receptor set was obtained from a man aged 25 to 40 in good health.

This clone was observed once. The V and J genes are TRBV14 and TRBJ2-2; 7 bases map to TRBD1. The CDR3 has 17 amino acids. J was trimmed by 1 base and V by 3 bases; bases with no gene match: 8. Germline V gene data show CDR1 as SGHDN and CDR2 as FVKESK. In nucleotides, the CDR3 is TGTGCCAGCAGCCATGCGAAGGGGGACAGGAACACCGGGGAGCTGTTTTTT. Protein product: CASSHAKGDRNTGELFF.

This clone was picked up one time. The rearrangement joins TRBV5-1 to TRBJ2-5; no firm D call. CDR1 is SGHRS and CDR2 is YFSETQ in the germline V gene. The CDR3 loop spans 13 amino acids. The V gene lost 3 bases and the J gene lost 2 bases, with 8 bases spanning the gap. CDR3 sequence: CASSSTDQETQYF. For the CDR3, the DNA is TGCGCCAGCAGCTCCACAGATCAAGAGACCCAGTACTTC.

The J gene is TRBJ2-2, the V gene TRBV2; D call uncertain. This CDR3 has 13 residues. Trimming left V 8 bases short and J 4 bases short, with 11 bases between. Germline loops: CDR1 SNHLY, CDR2 FYNNEI. This CDR3 reads CASELPRTGELFF. The CDR3, as DNA: TGTGCCAGCGAGCTTCCGCGCACCGGGGAGCTGTTTTTT.

The rearrangement links TRBV6-5 to TRBJ1-3, with D perhaps matching TRBD1 (6 bases). The V end was cut by 5 bases, the J end by 0 bases, with 11 bases between. This CDR3 region has 15 residues. Germline values: CDR1 MNHEY, CDR2 SVGAGI. The CDR3, as DNA: TGTGCCAGCAGTCCTGACAGGAACTCTGGAAACACCATATATTTT. It translates to CASSPDRNSGNTIYF.

This chain connects TRBV5-4 to TRBJ2-5, with a tentative D call TRBD2 (6 bases). V was shortened by 2 bases and J by 5 bases, with 10 bases between the two germline ends. In germline, CDR1 is SGHNT, CDR2 YYREEE (reference sequence). The CDR3 is 13 amino acids. CDR3 in DNA: TGTGCCAGCAGCTTTATGGGGGGTGAGACCCAGTACTTC. Translation: CASSFMGGETQYF.

This chain uses TRBV10-2 with TRBJ2-3; D is unresolved. The CDR3 has 12 residues. Trimming shortened V by 0 bases and J by 5 bases, and 3 bases separated the two germline ends. The germline gives CDR1 WSHSY, CDR2 SAAADI. The CDR3 DNA sequence: TGCGCCAGCAGTGAGTCGGGAGATACGCAGTATTTT. This gives the protein CASSESGDTQYF.